Sequencing of this T cell receptor beta chain was carried out in a study of beta chain features in type 1 diabetes. About the research overall: Over all samples combined, 107,917,701 sorted cells were examined. Whole-study findings and limits: A greater similarity of naive, central memory and Treg TCRB repertoires was seen among patients than among healthy donors. A moderate, significant TCRB CDR3 shortening appeared in type 1 diabetes across four CD4+ subsets.

A heparinised blood draw that averaged around 100 mL was obtained once from each donor. What was sequenced were expressed TCRB transcripts, since all of the isolated RNA had been reverse transcribed. The average output of naive, central memory and regulatory T cell samples was a few million reads. The method was immunoSEQ multiplex PCR; TCRdb's version includes in-frame clones alone and lacks a portion of them. The sample has 250,000 to 300,000 clones, less than 30% seen once; the top ten hold 0.012%. The CDR3 is 13 residues long. With V trimmed by 4 bases and J by 2 bases, 2 bases remained unmatched. Germline CDR1 is SGHRS and CDR2 is YFSETQ. This clone was seen only a few times. What it recognizes is unknown.

The sample taken for sequencing was naive CD4+ T cells from blood. This TCR came from a woman aged 30 to 39 with type 1 diabetes. The rearrangement uses TRBV5-1 and TRBJ2-5, with 7 bases fitting TRBD1. CDR3 nucleotide sequence: TGCGCCAGCAGCACGGGACAGCAAGAGACCCAGTACTTC. Amino acids: CASSTGQQETQYF.